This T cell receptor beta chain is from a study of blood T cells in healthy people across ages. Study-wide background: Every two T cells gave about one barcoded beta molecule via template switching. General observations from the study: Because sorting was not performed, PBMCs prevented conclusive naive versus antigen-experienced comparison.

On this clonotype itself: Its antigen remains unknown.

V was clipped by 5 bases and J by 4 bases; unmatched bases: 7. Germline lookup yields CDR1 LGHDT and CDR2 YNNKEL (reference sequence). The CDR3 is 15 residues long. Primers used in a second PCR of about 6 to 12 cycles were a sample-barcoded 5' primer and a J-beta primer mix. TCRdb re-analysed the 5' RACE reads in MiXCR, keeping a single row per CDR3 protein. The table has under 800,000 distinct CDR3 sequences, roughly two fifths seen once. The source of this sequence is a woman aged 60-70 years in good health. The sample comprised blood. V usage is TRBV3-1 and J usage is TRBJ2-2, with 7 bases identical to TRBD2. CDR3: CASSKREGSTGELFF. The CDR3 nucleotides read TGTGCCAGCAGCAAGCGGGAAGGGAGCACCGGGGAGCTGTTTTTT. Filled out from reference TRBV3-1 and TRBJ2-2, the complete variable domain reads DTAVSQTPKYLVTQMGNDKSIKCEQNLGHDTMYWYKQDSKKFLKIMFSYNNKELIINETVPNRFSPKSPDKAHLNLHINSLELGDSAVYFCASSKREGSTGELFFGEGSRLTVL.